This T cell receptor (beta chain) was recovered during a study of cytomegalovirus exposure and HLA in healthy donors. V was shortened by 0 bases and J by 1 base, with 11 bases between the two germline ends. The CDR3 spans 15 residues. Germline V gene sequence: CDR1 SGDLS, CDR2 YYNGEE. Data came from immunoSEQ multiplex PCR; TCRdb stores just in-frame clones and leaves some out. The sample records some 260,000 clones, roughly 87% being singletons. The receptor was derived from a man between 18 and 35 years old in good health and CMV-seropositive. The sample taken for sequencing was PBMCs. This chain links TRBV9 with TRBJ2-7; D uncertain. The CDR3 sequence: CASSVGANPSYEQYF. The DNA for the CDR3 is TGTGCCAGCAGCGTAGGAGCGAACCCTTCCTACGAGCAGTACTTC.